The 11 T cell receptor beta chains below all came from one sample that was sequenced in a study of cytomegalovirus exposure and HLA in healthy donors (TCRdb year 2017). The library came from the immunoSEQ multiplex PCR assay. The multiplex PCR relied on a mix of 60 forward primers for TCR Vbeta segments and 13 reverse primers for TCR Jbeta segments. TCRdb carries this immuneACCESS record with in-frame sequences only. Its versions omit some clonotypes, under half of them owing to an unresolved V gene in the studies checked, with the rest unexplained. Within this sample are 150,000 to 200,000 clones, with 80% of them counted one time only. The biggest ten clones account for 6% to 7.5% of the sample. The sample comprised PBMCs. The receptors were gathered from a man aged 30 to 39 in good health and CMV-seropositive.

The chain combines TRBV28 with TRBJ2-7; TRBD2 agrees at 13 bases. The V gene end was trimmed by 6 bases and the J gene end by 0 bases; junction bases not matched to a gene: 11. Germline-derived CDR1 and CDR2 are MDHEN and SYDVKM. The CDR3 is 18 amino acids. The CDR3 here is CASSVVGLAGRGSYEQYF. Here the CDR3 DNA reads TGTGCCAGCAGCGTGGTGGGACTAGCGGGACGGGGCTCCTACGAGCAGTACTTC.

The gene calls are TRBV25-1 and TRBJ2-7; TRBD1 aligns across 8 bases. V was pared by 6 bases and J by 2 bases, with 6 bases of the junction left unmatched. This CDR3 spans 14 amino acids. Germline CDR1 reads MGHDK; CDR2 reads SYGVNS. CDR3 region: CASSRGTGPYEQYF. For the CDR3, the DNA is TGTGCCAGCAGCAGGGGGACAGGTCCCTACGAGCAGTACTTC.

The rearrangement uses TRBV7-6 and TRBJ1-3; tentative D call: TRBD1 (5 bases). Germline V lookup: CDR1 SGHVS, CDR2 FNYEAQ. The CDR3 runs to 14 residues. Trimming pared 5 bases from V and 3 bases from J, leaving 11 bases between. Here the CDR3 reads CASSPWGGGNTIYF. The DNA for the CDR3 is TGTGCCAGCAGCCCTTGGGGGGGTGGAAACACCATATATTTT.

The rearrangement links TRBV18 to TRBJ2-6; 8 bases are shared with TRBD1. The J segment lost 0 bases and the V segment lost 4 bases, leaving 5 bases of the junction unmatched. The CDR3 is 17 amino acids. Germline loops: CDR1 KGHSH, CDR2 LQKENI. Here the CDR3 reads CASSLRQGPSGANVLTF. CDR3 coding DNA: TGTGCCAGCTCACTTCGACAGGGGCCCTCTGGGGCCAACGTCCTGACTTTC.

The CDR3: CASSIVSSGNTIYF. The CDR3 region has the DNA TGTGCCAGTAGTATCGTGAGCTCTGGAAACACCATATATTTT. The chain has TRBV19 and TRBJ1-3; D is undetermined. CDR1 is LNHDA, CDR2 SQIVND, per germline (reference sequence). Trimming left V 3 bases short and J 0 bases short, with 6 bases between. The CDR3 has 14 amino acids.

The chain couples TRBV7-2 to TRBJ2-3; tentatively, D is TRBD1 (6 bases). Germline-derived CDR1 and CDR2 are SGHTA and FQGNSA. There are 12 residues in the CDR3. Between the trimmed V and J ends, which lost 8 bases and 5 bases, there was a span of 11 bases. This chain's CDR3 is CASWGHRDTQYF. In DNA form, the CDR3 reads TGTGCCAGCTGGGGGCACCGAGATACGCAGTATTTT.

The J gene is TRBJ2-7, the V gene TRBV7-9; 10 bases match TRBD2. Looked up from germline, CDR1 is SEHNR and CDR2 is FQNEAQ (reference sequence). There are 15 residues in the CDR3. With V trimmed by 3 bases and J by 2 bases, 4 bases remained unmatched. The CDR3 protein is CASSFPSGGAYEQYF. For the CDR3, the DNA is TGTGCCAGCAGCTTCCCTAGCGGGGGAGCCTACGAGCAGTACTTC.

The chain has TRBV9 and TRBJ1-1; 8 bases agree with TRBD1. The germline CDR1 and CDR2 sequences are SGDLS and YYNGEE. V was clipped by 4 bases and J by 5 bases; unmatched bases: 7. The CDR3 loop spans 14 amino acids. Written as DNA, the CDR3 is TGTGCCAGCAGCCTCCGGACAGGGAGAACTGAAGCTTTCTTT. Amino acid sequence: CASSLRTGRTEAFF.

This chain connects TRBV5-1 to TRBJ2-1; weak D call: TRBD1 (5 bases). Looked up from germline, CDR1 is SGHRS and CDR2 is YFSETQ. The CDR3 is made up of 15 amino acids. V was cut by 0 bases and J by 5 bases, with 12 bases left in between. As DNA, the CDR3 is TGCGCCAGCAGCTTGGAGGGGCTCAGGAACAATGAGCAGTTCTTC. Translation: CASSLEGLRNNEQFF.

The gene calls are TRBV11-2 and TRBJ1-1, with a tentative D call TRBD1 (5 bases). The CDR3 runs to 16 residues. V dropped 6 bases and J dropped 0 bases, with 17 bases sitting between them. From germline, CDR1 is SGHAT and CDR2 FQNNGV. The CDR3 coding sequence is TGTGCCAGCAGAACGACCAAGGGGAGGATGAACACTGAAGCTTTCTTT. Translating gives CASRTTKGRMNTEAFF.

The chain carries TRBV6-5 and TRBJ2-5; D possibly corresponds to TRBD2 (5 bases). The CDR3 is 14 amino acids. In germline, CDR1 is MNHEY, CDR2 SVGAGI. V lost 2 bases and J 1 base, leaving 8 bases between the germline ends. CDR3: CASSYADFQETQYF. The CDR3 region has the DNA TGTGCCAGCAGTTACGCGGACTTCCAAGAGACCCAGTACTTC.